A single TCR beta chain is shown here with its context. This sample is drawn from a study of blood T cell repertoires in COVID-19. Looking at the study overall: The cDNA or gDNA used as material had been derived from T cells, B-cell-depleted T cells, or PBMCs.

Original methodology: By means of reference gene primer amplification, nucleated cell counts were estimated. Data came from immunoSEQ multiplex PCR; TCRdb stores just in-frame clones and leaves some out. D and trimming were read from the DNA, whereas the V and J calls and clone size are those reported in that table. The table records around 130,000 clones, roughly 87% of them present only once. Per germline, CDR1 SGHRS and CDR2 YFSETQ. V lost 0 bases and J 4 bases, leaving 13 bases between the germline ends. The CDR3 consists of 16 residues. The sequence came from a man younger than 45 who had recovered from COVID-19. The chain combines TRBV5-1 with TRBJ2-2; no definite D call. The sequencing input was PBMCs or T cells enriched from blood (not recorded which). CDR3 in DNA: TGCGCCAGCAGCTTGGGACCTTCCGACTTCACCGGGGAGCTGTTTTTT. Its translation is CASSLGPSDFTGELFF.